This T cell receptor beta chain is drawn from a study of T cell repertoires in cytomegalovirus infection. Looking at the study overall: Public TCR beta signatures were indicative of both CMV infection and a matching HLA type.

In TCRdb, the reads were re-called with MiXCR into one record per CDR3 protein. The repertoire consists of 300,000 to 400,000 distinct CDR3 sequences, with about 29% occurring once and the leading ten covering approximately 20%. There are 13 residues in the CDR3. The V segment lost 6 bases and the J segment 7 bases; nucleotides outside the gene matches: 11. Germline V gene sequence: CDR1 DFQATT, CDR2 SNEGSKA (reference sequence). Study conclusions and caveats: CMV-specific HLA-C-restricted TCR beta clonotypes dominated the ex vivo response.

Comment on this clonotype: Its antigen is not known.

The rearrangement links TRBV20-1 to TRBJ2-7; 8 positions match TRBD1. Source: cultured PBMCs, taken from culture after CMV antigen stimulation. The clonotype was recovered from a human donor in good health (CMV status not recorded). Some clones in this sample may be carry-over from other donors' samples. DNA for the CDR3: TGCAGTGCGGACAGGGCCGGAGGTGGTGAGCAGTACTTC. Its protein product is CSADRAGGGEQYF.